Each of the 14 T cell receptor beta chains below was sequenced from the same sample in a study of blood T cells in healthy people across ages. With a J-beta primer mix and a sample-barcoded 5' primer, a second PCR ran about 7 to 12 cycles. TCRdb re-called the 5' RACE reads with MiXCR, one entry per CDR3 protein. The sample holds about 1 million distinct CDR3 sequences, approximately 26% seen once. This sample also belongs to another study, concerning T cells of mothers and their children.

Sequencing used blood. These receptors were taken from a girl aged 2-9 years in good health.

This clonotype was picked up a small number of times. The chain has TRBV20-1 and TRBJ1-2; D is perhaps TRBD1 (5 bases). V was shortened by 5 bases and J by 3 bases, with 10 bases between the two germline ends. Germline CDR1 reads DFQATT; CDR2 reads SNEGSKA (reference sequence). The CDR3 is made up of 12 amino acids. CDR3 coding DNA: TGCAGTGCTGACGACAGCTACTATGGCTACACCTTC. Its protein product is CSADDSYYGYTF.

The chain links TRBV29-1 to TRBJ2-5; no clear D. Between the trimmed V and J ends, which lost 6 bases and 5 bases, there was a span of 7 bases. The CDR3 consists of 10 residues. CDR1 and CDR2 from the germline V gene are SQVTM and ANQGSEA. This CDR3 reads CSVYSETQYF. Written as DNA, the CDR3 is TGCAGCGTGTATAGCGAGACCCAGTACTTC. Full variable domain (remainder filled in from reference TRBV29-1 and TRBJ2-5): SAVISQKPSRDICQRGTSLTIQCQVDSQVTMMFWYRQQPGQSLTLIATANQGSEATYESGFVIDKFPISRPNLTFSTLTVSNMSPEDSSIYLCSVYSETQYFGPGTRLLVL.

This chain links TRBV7-2 with TRBJ2-5, with D perhaps matching TRBD1 or TRBD2 (5 bases each). Germline CDR1 SGHTA, CDR2 FQGNSA. The length of the CDR3 is 15 residues. V lost 4 bases to trimming and J lost 4 bases, with 16 bases between them. This chain's CDR3 is CASSSDGGSGETQYF. CDR3 DNA sequence: TGTGCCAGCAGCTCCGATGGGGGTTCGGGAGAGACCCAGTACTTC.

This clonotype was detected a few times. V usage is TRBV5-1 and J usage is TRBJ2-1; 7 bases fit TRBD1. Losses at the gene ends were 2 bases for V and 7 bases for J; bases not matched to a gene: 6. This CDR3 spans 14 amino acids. Germline assignment: CDR1 SGHRS and CDR2 YFSETQ. This CDR3 is CASSFDRDGNEQFF. The CDR3 DNA reads TGCGCCAGCAGCTTTGACAGGGATGGGAATGAGCAGTTCTTC.

This clonotype was counted a few times. This rearrangement joins TRBV25-1 to TRBJ2-4, with 7 bases that match TRBD1. V shed 5 bases, J shed 0 bases, and the junction held 7 bases outside the gene matches. This CDR3 spans 16 amino acids. Germline V gives CDR1 MGHDK, CDR2 SYGVNS. DNA of the CDR3: TGTGCCAGCAGTACGACAGGGTCTGAAGCCAAAAACATTCAGTACTTC. Its translation: CASSTTGSEAKNIQYF.

The V gene is TRBV11-3, the J gene TRBJ2-5, with a possible D match to TRBD1 (5 bases). The CDR3 totals 13 residues. Trimming took off 6 bases at V and 5 bases at J, with 13 bases between the two ends. Germline V CDR1 and CDR2: SGHNT, YENEEA. CDR3 residues: CASSPRAWETQYF. The CDR3 nucleotides read TGTGCCAGCAGTCCCAGGGCGTGGGAGACCCAGTACTTC.

The chain links TRBV28 to TRBJ2-7; 14 bases align to TRBD2. The CDR3 length is 16 residues. The V gene end was trimmed by 5 bases and the J gene end by 7 bases; junction bases not matched to a gene: 10. CDR1 MDHEN and CDR2 SYDVKM come from the germline V gene. For the CDR3, the DNA is TGTGCCAGCAGTCCACCGGGACTAGCGGGAGCCCGAGAGCAGTACTTC. Translated: CASSPPGLAGAREQYF. The full variable domain, completed using reference TRBV28 and TRBJ2-7, is DVKVTQSSRYLVKRTGEKVFLECVQDMDHENMFWYRQDPGLGLRLIYFSYDVKMKEKGDIPEGYSVSREKKERFSLILESASTNQTSMYLCASSPPGLAGAREQYFGPGTRLTVT.

The V and J genes are TRBV20-1 and TRBJ2-1; D call uncertain. CDR1 and CDR2 from the germline V gene are DFQATT and SNEGSKA (reference sequence). This CDR3 comprises 13 residues. Trimming left V 3 bases short and J 10 bases short, with 16 bases between. The CDR3 nucleotides read TGCAGTGCTAGCGGGCCCCCTGACGGGGAGCAGTTCTTC. Encoded protein: CSASGPPDGEQFF.

The rearrangement links TRBV12-3 or TRBV12-4 to TRBJ1-5; 8 nucleotides line up with TRBD1. J was trimmed by 4 bases and V by 7 bases; bases with no gene match: 15. The CDR3 is 17 amino acids. The CDR3 loop is CASNDRGCLKRNQPQHF. The CDR3 DNA follows: TGTGCCAGCAACGACAGGGGATGCCTAAAAAGGAATCAGCCCCAGCATTTT.

This chain uses TRBV29-1 with TRBJ2-5, with D uncertain. From germline, CDR1 is SQVTM and CDR2 ANQGSEA. CDR3 length equals 13 residues. Trimming pared 2 bases from V and 5 bases from J, leaving 12 bases between. As DNA, the CDR3 is TGCAGCGTTGAACCTCGCGAATTGGAGACCCAGTACTTC. Amino acids: CSVEPRELETQYF. Full variable domain (remainder filled in from reference TRBV29-1 and TRBJ2-5): SAVISQKPSRDICQRGTSLTIQCQVDSQVTMMFWYRQQPGQSLTLIATANQGSEATYESGFVIDKFPISRPNLTFSTLTVSNMSPEDSSIYLCSVEPRELETQYFGPGTRLLVL.

At least ten counts were recorded for this clonotype. J is TRBJ2-1 and V is TRBV7-9, with D possibly matching TRBD1 (5 bases). The DNA matches TRBJ2-5 better at its end, which makes the J call doubtful. The CDR3 spans 15 residues. In germline, CDR1 is SEHNR, CDR2 FQNEAQ (reference sequence). The CDR3 region is CASSLGLAAQGTQYF. The CDR3 bases are TGTGCCAGCAGCTTGGGGTTAGCAGCGCAGGGGACCCAGTACTTC.

The chain recombines TRBV29-1 with TRBJ1-1; D is ambiguous. V was pared by 3 bases and J by 10 bases, with 9 bases between. This CDR3 comprises 10 residues. Germline V lookup: CDR1 SQVTM, CDR2 ANQGSEA. Here the CDR3 reads CSVDTTRAFF. The CDR3 nucleotides read TGCAGCGTTGACACCACGCGAGCTTTCTTT.

This clonotype was observed a handful of times. The DNA for the CDR3 is TGTGCCAGCAGCCGACTTATCTCGGACGCAGGGACCCAGTACTTC. This translates into CASSRLISDAGTQYF. The rearrangement links TRBV5-4 to TRBJ2-5; D not certain. Germline lookup yields CDR1 SGHNT and CDR2 YYREEE (reference sequence). V lost 4 bases, J lost 7 bases, and 20 bases lay in between. The CDR3 covers 15 residues.

This clonotype was seen more than once but under ten times. The CDR3 DNA is TGTGCCAGCAGCCAACCGAGCGGGGGGACCTACGAGCAGTACTTC. Translating it yields CASSQPSGGTYEQYF. The chain is built from TRBV4-2 and TRBJ2-7; 9 bases line up with TRBD2. This CDR3 comprises 15 residues. Germline CDR1 is LGHNA and CDR2 is YNFKEQ. V shed 2 bases and J 2 bases; nucleotides not matched to a gene: 4.